The subject of this entry is one TCR beta chain. The record originates from a study of shared clonotypes between healthy human individuals. Positively selected for CCR7, the CD45RO-negative cells used as naive CD8 cells excluded terminally differentiated effector memory CD45RA+ cells. At deep level, the assay was performed. Profiled with immunoSEQ multiplex PCR; TCRdb holds only in-frame clones, not every one. The data hold about 2.1 million clones, with about 93% observed a single time. Sequenced sample: naive CD8+ T cells from PBMCs. This TCR came from a man between 18 and 29 years old in good health. Some clones in this sample may be carry-over from other donors' samples.

CDR3 sequence reads: CASSAHVGGNTIYF. CDR3 in DNA: TGTGCCAGCAGTGCCCACGTTGGGGGCAACACCATATATTTT. V gene TRBV28 combines with J gene TRBJ1-3; maybe TRBD1 (6 bases). Trimming removed 5 bases at V and 7 bases at J, with 15 bases between. The CDR3 contains 14 residues. Germline V gives CDR1 MDHEN, CDR2 SYDVKM.